This T cell receptor (beta chain) appears in the sequencing data of a study of T cell changes during pregnancy in multiple sclerosis. Generated by immunoSEQ multiplex PCR, the TCRdb table keeps only in-frame clones and is missing some. The data show around 80,000 clones, 90% to 95% seen once. The CDR3 spans 15 residues. The V end was cut by 5 bases, the J end by 2 bases, with 13 bases between. Germline V CDR1 and CDR2: SEHNR, FQNEAQ (reference sequence). Source: peripheral blood, taken in the second trimester of pregnancy. The receptor was isolated from a female donor with multiple sclerosis, enrolled in a pregnancy study. The chain joins TRBV7-9 to TRBJ1-3; tentative D call: TRBD1 (5 bases). CDR3 DNA: TGTGCCAGCAGCCCCACGGGGGGGACTGGAAACACCATATATTTT. This sequence encodes CASSPTGGTGNTIYF.